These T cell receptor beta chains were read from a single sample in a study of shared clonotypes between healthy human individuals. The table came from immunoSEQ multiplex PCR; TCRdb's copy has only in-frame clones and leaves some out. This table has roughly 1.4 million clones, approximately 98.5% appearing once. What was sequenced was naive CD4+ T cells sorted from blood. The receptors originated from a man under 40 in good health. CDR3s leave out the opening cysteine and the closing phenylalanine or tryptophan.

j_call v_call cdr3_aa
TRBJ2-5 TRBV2 ASSTFAGAEQETQY
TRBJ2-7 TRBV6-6 ASSYPRGSNEQY
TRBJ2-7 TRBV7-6 ASSLASGSPILSEQY
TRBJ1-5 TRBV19 ASTTGFYGNQPQH
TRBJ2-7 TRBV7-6 ASSLLLSGSKIYEQY
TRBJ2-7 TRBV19 ASLAVTYEQY
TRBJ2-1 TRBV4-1 ASSQGSGYNEQF
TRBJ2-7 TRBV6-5 ASSGLVSPYEQY
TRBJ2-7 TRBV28 ASRGSGTNYEQY
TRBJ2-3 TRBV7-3 ASSLRDSPTDTQY
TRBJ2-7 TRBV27 ASRMSGNSYEQY
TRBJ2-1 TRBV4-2 ASSQPGTSGNEQF
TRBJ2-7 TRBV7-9 ASSSPAVARDHEQY
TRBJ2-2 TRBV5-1 ASSLASGGFAGELF
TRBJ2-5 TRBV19 ASSRTSGRMRETQY
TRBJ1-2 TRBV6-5 ASTRQGLDGYT
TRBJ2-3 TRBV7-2 ASSLEALAGITDTQY
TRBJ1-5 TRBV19 ASRAKGGTGNQPQH
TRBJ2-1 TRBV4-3 ASRHSLVGISNEQF
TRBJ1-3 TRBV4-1 ASSQVFFGNTIY
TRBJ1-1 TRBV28 ASRGLTEAF
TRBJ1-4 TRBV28 ASSTRDRFNEKLF
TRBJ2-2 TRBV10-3 AISDKGRGKAGELF
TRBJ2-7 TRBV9 ASSVALAGVSEQY
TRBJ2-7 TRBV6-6 ASNRQREGYEQY
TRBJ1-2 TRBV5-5 ASSLGGDFGYT
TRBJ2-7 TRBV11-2 ASSLGGGTYEQY
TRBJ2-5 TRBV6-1 ASQSLTQY
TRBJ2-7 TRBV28 ASSLYGSSYEQY
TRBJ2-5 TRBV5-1 ASSLWARSLQETQY
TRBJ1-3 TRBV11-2 ASSKIRGDSGNTIY
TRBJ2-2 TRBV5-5 ASSPKKGPTPNTGELF
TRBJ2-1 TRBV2 ASSGSSNEQF
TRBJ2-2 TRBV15 ATSRDRWDRELF
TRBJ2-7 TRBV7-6 ASSLRSREQY
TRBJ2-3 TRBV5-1 ASSSAGQDTQY
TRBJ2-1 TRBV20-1 SATKYNEQF
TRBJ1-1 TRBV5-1 ASSQLLENTEAF
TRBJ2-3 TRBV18 ASSSRATDTQY
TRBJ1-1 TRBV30 AWSRNTEAF
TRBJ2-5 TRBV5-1 ASSLGVSAGQETQY
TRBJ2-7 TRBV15 ATSDGGRRYEQY
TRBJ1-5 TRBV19 ASSMDTNQPQH
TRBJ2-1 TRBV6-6 ASSGGGRANEQF
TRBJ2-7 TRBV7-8 ASSLDSGGTGPYEQY
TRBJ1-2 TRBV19 ASTPTGDSYGYT
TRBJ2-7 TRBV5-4 ASSLSGLAGGTYEQY
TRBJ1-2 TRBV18 ASSPSAEQGLGYT
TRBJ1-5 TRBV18 ASSPDPYQPQH
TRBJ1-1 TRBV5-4 ASSLYRAGGITEAF
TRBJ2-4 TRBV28 ASSPQDSPYLAKNIQY
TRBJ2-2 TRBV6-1 ASLRRGLARELF
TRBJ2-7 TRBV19 ASSSLVATYEQY
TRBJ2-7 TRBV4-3 ASSQGDRGRHEQY
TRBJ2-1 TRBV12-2 ASRRTSGCVLSNEQF